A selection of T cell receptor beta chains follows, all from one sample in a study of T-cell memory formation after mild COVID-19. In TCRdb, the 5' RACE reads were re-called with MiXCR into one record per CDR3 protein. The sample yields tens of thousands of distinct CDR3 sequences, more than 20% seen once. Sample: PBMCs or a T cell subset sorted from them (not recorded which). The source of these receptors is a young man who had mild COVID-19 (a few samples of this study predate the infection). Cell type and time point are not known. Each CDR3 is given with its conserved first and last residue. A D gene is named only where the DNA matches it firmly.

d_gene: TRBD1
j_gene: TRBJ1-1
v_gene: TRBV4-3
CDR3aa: CASSPLHSGGLEAFF

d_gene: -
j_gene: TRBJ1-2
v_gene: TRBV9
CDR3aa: CASSGQNRNYGYTF

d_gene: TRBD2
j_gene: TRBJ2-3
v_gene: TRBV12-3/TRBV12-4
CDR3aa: CASSPRRGDFSTDTQYF

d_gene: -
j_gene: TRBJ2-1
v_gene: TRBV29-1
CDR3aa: CSVEELMPGEQFF

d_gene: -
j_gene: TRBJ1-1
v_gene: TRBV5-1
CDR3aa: CASSLFPGTEAFF

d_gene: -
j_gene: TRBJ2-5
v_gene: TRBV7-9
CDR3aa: CASSLGVRDVTETQYF

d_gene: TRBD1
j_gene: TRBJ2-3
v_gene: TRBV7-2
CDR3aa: CASSSWSTGRGTDTQYF

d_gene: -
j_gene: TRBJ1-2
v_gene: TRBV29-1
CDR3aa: CSVEDGLGDGYTF

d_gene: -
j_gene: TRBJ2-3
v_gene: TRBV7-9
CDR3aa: CASSLDRGTDTQYF

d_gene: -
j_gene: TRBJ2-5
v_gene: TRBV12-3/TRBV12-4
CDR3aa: CASRTGDEQETQYF

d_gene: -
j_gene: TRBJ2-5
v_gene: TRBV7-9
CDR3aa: CASSSLVGSYQETQYF

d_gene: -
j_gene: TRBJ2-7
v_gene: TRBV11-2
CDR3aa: CASSPTRRANYEQYF

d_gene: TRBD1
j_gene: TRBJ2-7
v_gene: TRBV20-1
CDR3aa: CSAREPADRGNYEQYF

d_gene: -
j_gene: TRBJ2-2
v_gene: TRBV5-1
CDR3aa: CASSGAGELFF

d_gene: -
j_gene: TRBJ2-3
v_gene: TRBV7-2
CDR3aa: CASSQRDKIRDTQYF

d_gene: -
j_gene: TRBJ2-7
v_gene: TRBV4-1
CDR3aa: CASSNRQSSYEQYF

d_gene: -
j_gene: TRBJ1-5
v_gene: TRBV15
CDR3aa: CATSRRTGIYSNQPQHF

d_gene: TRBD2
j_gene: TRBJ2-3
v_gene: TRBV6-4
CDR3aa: CASSDSSGGATDTQYF

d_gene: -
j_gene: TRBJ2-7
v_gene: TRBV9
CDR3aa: CASSVGSDEQYF

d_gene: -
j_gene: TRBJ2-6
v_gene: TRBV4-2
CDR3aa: CASSSEFSGPPTGANVLTF

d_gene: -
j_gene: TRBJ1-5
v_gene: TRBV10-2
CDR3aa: CASSEASFQPQHF

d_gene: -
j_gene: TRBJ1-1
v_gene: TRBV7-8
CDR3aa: CASSLRRSGTEAFF

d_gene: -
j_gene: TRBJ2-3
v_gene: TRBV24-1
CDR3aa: CATSGGEHTDTQYF

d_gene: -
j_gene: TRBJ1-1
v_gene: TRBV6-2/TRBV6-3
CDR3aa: CASSYEGTGMNTEAFF

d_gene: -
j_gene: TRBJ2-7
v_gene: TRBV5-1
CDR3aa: CASSSETYEQYF

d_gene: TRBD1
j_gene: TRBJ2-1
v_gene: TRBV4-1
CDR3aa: CASSPRTGVYNEQFF

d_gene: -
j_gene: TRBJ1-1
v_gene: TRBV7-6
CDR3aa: CSSSLGENTEAFF

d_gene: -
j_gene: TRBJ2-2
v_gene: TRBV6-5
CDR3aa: CASSYVTAHRELFF

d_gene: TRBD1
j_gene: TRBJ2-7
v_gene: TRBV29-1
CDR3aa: CSVQGDRASREQYF

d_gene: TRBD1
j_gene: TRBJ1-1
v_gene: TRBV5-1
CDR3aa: CASRRFRGPNTEAFF

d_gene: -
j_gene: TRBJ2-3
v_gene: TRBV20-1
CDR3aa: CSARDPDTQYF

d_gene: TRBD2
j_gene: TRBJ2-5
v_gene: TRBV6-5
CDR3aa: CASGPSGGSQETQYF

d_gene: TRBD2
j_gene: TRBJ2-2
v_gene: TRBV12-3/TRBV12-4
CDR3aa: CASSPTSGGAVGELFF

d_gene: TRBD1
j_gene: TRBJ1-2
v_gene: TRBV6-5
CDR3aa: CASSYHPPGQPRGYGYTF

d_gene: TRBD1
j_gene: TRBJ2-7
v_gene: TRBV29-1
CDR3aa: CSVVGTDHYEQYF

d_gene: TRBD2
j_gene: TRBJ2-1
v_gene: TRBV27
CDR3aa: CASSYAGGEQFF

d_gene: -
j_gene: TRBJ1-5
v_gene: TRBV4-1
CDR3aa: CASRQEGLRQPQHF

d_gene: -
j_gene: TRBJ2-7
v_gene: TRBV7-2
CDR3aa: CASSHRGRTYEQYF

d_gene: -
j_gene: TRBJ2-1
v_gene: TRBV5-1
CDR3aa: CASSFRSLYNEQFF

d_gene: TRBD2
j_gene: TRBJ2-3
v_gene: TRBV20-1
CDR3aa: CSAALLSGVTDTQYF

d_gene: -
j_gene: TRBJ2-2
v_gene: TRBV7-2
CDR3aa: CASSRNRGGLFF

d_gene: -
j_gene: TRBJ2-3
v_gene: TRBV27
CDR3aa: CASSSGLVADTQYF

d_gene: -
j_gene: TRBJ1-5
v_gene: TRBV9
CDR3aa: CASGKGLNQPQHF

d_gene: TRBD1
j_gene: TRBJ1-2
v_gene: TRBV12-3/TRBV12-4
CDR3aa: CASGQGANYGYTF

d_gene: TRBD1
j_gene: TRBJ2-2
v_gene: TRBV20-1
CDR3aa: CSAREGQDSGELFF

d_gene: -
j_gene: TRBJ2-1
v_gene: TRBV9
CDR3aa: CASSVGAAGYNEQFF

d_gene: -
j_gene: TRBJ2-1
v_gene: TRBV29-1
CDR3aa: CSSWGAGGNEQFF

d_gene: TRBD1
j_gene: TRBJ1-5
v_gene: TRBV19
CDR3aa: CASSLGQAPNQPQHF

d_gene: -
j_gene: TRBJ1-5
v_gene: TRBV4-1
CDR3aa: CASSLTGLSQPQHF

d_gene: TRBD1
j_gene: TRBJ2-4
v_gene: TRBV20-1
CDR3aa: CSAAKTGTGVNIQYF

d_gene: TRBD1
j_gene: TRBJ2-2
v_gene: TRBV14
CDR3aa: CASSHSPGQGAFAGELFF

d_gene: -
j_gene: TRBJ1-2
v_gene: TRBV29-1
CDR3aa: CSVEGVGRGYTF

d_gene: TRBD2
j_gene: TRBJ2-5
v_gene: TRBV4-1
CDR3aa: CASRTSGGETQYF

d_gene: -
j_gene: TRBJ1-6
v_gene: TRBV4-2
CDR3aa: CASSQWEGNSPLHF